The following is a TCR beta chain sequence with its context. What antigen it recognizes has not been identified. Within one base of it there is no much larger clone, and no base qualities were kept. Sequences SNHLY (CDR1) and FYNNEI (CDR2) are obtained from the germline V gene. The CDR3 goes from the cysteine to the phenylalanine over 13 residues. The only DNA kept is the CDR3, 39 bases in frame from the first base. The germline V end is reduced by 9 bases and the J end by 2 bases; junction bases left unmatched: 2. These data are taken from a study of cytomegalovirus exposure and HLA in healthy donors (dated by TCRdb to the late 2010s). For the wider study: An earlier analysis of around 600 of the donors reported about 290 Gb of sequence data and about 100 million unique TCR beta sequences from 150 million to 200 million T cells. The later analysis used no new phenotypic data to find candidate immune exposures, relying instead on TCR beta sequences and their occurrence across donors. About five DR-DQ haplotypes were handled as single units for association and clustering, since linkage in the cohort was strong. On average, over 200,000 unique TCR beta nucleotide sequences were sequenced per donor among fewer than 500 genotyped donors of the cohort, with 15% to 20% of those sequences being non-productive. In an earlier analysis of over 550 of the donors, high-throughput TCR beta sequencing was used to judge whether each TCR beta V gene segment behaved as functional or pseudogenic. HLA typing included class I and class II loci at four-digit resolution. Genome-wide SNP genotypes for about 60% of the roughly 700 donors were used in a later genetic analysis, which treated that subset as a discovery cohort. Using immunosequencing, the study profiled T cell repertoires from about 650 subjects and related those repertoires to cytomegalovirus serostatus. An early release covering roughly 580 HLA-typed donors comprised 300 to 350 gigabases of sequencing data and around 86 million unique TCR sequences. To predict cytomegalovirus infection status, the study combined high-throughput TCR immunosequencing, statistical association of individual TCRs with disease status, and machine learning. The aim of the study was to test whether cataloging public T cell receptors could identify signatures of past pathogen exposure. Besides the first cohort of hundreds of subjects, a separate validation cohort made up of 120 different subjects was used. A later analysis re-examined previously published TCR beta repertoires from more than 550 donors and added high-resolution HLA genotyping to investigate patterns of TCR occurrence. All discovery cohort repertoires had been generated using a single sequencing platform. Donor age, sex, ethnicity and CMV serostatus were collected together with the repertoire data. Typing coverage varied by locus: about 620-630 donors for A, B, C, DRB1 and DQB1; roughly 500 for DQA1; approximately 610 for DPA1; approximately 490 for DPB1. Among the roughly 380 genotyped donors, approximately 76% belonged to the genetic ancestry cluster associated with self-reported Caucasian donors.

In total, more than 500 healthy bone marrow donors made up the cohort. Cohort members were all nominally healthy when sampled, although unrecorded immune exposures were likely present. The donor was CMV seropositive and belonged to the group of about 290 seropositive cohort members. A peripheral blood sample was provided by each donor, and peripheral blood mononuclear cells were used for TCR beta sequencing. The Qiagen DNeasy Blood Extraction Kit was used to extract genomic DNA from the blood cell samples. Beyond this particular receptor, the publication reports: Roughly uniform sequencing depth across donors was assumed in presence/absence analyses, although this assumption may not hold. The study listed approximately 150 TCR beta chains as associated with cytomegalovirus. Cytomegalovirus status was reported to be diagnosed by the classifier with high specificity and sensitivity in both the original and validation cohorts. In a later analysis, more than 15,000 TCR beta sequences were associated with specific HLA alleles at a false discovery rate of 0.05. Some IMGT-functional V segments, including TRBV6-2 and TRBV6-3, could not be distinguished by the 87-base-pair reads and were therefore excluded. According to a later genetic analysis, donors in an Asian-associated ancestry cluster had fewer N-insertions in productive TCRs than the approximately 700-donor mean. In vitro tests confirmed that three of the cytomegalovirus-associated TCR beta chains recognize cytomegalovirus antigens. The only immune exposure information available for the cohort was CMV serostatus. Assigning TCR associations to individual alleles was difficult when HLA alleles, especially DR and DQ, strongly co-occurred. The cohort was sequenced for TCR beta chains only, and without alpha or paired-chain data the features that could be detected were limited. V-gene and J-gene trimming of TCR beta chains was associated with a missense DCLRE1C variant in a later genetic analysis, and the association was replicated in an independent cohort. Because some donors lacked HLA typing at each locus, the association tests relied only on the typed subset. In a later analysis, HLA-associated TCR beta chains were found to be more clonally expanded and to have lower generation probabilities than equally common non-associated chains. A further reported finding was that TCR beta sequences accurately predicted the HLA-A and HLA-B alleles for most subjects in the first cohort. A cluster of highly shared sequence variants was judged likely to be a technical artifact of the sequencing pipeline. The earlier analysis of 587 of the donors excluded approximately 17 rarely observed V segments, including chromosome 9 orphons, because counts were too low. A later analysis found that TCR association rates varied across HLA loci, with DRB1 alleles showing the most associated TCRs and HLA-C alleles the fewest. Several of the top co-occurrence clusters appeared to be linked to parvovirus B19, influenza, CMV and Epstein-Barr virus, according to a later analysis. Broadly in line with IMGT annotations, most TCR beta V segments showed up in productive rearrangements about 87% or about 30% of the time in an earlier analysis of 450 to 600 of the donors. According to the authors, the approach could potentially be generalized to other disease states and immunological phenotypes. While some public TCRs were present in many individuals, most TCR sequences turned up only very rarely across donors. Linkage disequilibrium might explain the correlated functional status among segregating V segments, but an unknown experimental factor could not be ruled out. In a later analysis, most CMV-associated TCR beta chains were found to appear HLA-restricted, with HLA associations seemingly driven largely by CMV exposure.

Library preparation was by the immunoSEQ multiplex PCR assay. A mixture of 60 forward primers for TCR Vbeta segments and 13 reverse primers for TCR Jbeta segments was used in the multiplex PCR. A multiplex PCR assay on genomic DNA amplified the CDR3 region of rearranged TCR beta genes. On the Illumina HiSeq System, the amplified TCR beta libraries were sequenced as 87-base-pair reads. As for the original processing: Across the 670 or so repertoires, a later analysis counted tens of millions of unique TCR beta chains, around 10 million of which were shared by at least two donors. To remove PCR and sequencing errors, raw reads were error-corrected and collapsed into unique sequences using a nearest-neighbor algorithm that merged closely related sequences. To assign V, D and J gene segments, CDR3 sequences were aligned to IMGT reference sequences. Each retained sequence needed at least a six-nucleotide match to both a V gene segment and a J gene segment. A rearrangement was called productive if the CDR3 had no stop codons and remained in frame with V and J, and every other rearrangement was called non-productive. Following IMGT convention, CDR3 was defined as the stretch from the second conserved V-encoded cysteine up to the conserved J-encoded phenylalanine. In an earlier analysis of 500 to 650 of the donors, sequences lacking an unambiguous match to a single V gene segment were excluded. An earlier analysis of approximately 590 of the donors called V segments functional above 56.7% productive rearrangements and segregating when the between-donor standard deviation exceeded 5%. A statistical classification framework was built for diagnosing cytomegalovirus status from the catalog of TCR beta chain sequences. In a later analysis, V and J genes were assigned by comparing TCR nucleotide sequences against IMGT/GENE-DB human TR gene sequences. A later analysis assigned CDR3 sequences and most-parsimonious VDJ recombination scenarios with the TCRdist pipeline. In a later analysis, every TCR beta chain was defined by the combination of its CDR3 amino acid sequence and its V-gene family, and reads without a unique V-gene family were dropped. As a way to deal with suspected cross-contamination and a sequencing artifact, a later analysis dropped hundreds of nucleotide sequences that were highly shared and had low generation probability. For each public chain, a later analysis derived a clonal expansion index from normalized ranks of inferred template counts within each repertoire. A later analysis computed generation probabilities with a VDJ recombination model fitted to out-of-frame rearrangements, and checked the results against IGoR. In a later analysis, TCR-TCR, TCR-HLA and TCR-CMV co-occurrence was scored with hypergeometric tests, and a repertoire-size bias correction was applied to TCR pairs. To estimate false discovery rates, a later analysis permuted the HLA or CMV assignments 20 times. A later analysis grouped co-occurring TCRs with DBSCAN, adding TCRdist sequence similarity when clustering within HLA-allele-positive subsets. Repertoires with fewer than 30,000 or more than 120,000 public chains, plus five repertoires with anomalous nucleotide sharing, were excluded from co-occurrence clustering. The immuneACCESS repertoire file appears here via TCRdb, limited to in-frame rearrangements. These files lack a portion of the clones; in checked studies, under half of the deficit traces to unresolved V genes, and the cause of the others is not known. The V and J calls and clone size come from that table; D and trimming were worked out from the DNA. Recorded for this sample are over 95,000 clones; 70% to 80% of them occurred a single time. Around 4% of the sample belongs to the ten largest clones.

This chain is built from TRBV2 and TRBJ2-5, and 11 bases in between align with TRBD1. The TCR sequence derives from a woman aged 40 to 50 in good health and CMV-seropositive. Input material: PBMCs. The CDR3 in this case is CASRDRGQETQYF. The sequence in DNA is TGTGCCAGTAGGGACAGGGGGCAAGAGACCCAGTACTTC.